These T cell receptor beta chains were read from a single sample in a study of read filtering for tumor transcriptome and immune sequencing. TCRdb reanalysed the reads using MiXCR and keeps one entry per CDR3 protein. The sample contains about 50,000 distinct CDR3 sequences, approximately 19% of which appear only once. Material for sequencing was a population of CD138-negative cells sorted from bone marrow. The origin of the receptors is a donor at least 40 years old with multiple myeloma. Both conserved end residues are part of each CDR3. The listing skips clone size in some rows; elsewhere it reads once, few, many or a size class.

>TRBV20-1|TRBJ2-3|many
CSSSGTGGFTDTQYF
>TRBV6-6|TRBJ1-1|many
CASSYRDSDFF
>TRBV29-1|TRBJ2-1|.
CSVDGLAGVSSYNEQFF
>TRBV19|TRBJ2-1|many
CASSLGGAYNEQFF
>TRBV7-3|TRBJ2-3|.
CASSFRSGGTDTQYF
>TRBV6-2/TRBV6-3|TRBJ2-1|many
CASSYAGGPDEQFF
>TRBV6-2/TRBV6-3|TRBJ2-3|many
CASSYLGADTQYF
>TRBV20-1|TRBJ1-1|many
CSAKRGGGLNTEAFF
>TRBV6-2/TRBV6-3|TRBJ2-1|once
CASSYPGQTHNEQFF
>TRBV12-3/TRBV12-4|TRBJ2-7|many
CASRLGDLYEQYF
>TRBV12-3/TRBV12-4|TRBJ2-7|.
CASSRNGNCEQYF
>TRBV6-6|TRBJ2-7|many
CASSYPGGKGYEQYF
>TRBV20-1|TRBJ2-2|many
CSAGLGLSSAGSGELFF
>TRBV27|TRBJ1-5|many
CASSLAGGQPQHF
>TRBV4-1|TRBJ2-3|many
CASSQDLASGSLYTQYF
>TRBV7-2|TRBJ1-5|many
CASSFRGGEGNQPQHF
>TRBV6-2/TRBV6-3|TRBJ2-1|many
CASGRMAGYNEQFF
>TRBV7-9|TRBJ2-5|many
CASSLVQAQETQYF
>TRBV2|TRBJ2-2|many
CASTDRGAENTGELFF
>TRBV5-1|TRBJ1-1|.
CASSPGLPNTEAFF
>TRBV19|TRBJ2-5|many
CASSKTLVQETQYF
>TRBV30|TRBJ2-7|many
CAWSVPWAANNIYEQYF
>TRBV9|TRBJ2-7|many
CASSVGSSGYYEQYF
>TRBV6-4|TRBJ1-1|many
CASSLGEGAEAFF
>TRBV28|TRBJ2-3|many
CASSPPGVSTDTQYF
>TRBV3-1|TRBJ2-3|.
CASSLRTSGITDTEYF
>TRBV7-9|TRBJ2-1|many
CAIVSYNEQFF
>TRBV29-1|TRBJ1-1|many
CSYPVGTEAFF
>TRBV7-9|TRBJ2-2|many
CAVERDPGELFF
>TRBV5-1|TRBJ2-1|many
CASSRLGNEQFF
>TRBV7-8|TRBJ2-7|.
CASSLLGSAYEQYF
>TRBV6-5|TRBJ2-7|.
CASSYGGLAAYEQYF
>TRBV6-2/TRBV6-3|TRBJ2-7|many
CASSPGLAGSYEQYF
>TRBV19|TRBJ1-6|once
CASSTGPGSPLLF
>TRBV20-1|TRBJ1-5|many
CSARDGQGVDQPQHF
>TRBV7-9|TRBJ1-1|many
CASSLNLGTEAFF
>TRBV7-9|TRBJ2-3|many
CASSFSRDTQYF
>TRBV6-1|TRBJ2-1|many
CASRLAGGNEQFF
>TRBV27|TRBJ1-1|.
CASRKGHLNTEAFF
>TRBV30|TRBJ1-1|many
CAWSRRESGAFF
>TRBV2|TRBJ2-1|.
CASSESRSASFNEQFF
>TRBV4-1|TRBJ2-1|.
CASSRWGDNEQFF
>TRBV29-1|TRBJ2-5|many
CSVRTTTQYF
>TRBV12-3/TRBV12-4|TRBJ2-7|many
CASRFRWSSYEQYF
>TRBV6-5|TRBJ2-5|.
CASSYRETQYF